A selection of T cell receptor beta chains follows, all from one sample in a study of blood T cell repertoires in COVID-19. The method was immunoSEQ multiplex PCR; TCRdb's version includes in-frame clones alone and lacks a portion of them. The data contain 50,000 or so clones, approximately 85% of them singletons. Sequences were obtained from peripheral blood. These receptors came from an elderly woman with acute or convalescent COVID-19. Each CDR3 is given with its conserved first and last residue. D genes are given only for firm matches. Clone sizes are given selectively: once, few, many, or a class where the clone is expanded.

V,J,size,D,DNA,CDR3
TRBV7-3,TRBJ2-5,NA,TRBD2,TGTGCCAGCAGCTTAGGGCTAGCGGGAGTGAAAGAGACCCAGTACTTC,CASSLGLAGVKETQYF
TRBV29-1,TRBJ2-3,NA,TRBD2,TGCAGCGTTGGGACTAGCGGGATTTCAGCAGATACGCAGTATTTT,CSVGTSGISADTQYF
TRBV19,TRBJ2-7,NA,TRBD1,TGTGCCAGTAGTAGGGCGGCCGGGACAGGGGTTTCCGAGCAGTACTTC,CASSRAAGTGVSEQYF
TRBV11-2,TRBJ1-4,NA,NA,TGTGCCAGCAGCTTAGGCCAGGGCACTAATGAAAAACTGTTTTTT,CASSLGQGTNEKLFF
TRBV11-3,TRBJ2-2,NA,NA,TGTGCCAGCAGCCTTACCACAGGGTCCGGGGAGCTGTTTTTT,CASSLTTGSGELFF
TRBV19,TRBJ2-1,NA,NA,TGTGCCAGTCGAAGGGACGGGGGCAATGAGCAGTTCTTC,CASRRDGGNEQFF
TRBV6-6,TRBJ1-4,few,TRBD1,TGTGCCGGGCGACAAGCAGGGGGCGCCCGGGAAAAACTGTTTTTT,CAGRQAGGAREKLFF
TRBV6-5,TRBJ1-4,NA,TRBD1,TGTGCCAGCAGTATGACAGGGGTAGGGGAAAAACTGTTTTTT,CASSMTGVGEKLFF
TRBV9,TRBJ1-1,NA,NA,TGTGCCAGCAGCGTAGCCCAGATGAACACTGAAGCTTTCTTT,CASSVAQMNTEAFF
TRBV28,TRBJ2-2,NA,TRBD1,TGTGCCAGCAGGGGACAGGGGGCGGCCGGGGAGCTGTTTTTT,CASRGQGAAGELFF
TRBV11-2,TRBJ1-1,NA,NA,TGTGCCAGCAGCCCAGGCCGGGGAAACACTGAAGCTTTCTTT,CASSPGRGNTEAFF
TRBV29-1,TRBJ2-1,NA,NA,TGCAGCGTTGATGGGCGGGGTTCCTATGAGCAGTTCTTC,CSVDGRGSYEQFF
TRBV19,TRBJ1-2,NA,TRBD1,TGTGCCAGTAGGGACAGGGGCCGAATGGAAGGCTACACCTTC,CASRDRGRMEGYTF
TRBV2,TRBJ1-1,NA,NA,TGTGCCAGCACGAGGACAGCCTTGAACACTGAAGCTTTCTTT,CASTRTALNTEAFF
TRBV5-4,TRBJ1-2,NA,NA,TGTGCCAGCAGCTTGGGCAGGTCCGTCTATGGCTACACCTTC,CASSLGRSVYGYTF
TRBV13,TRBJ2-1,NA,TRBD1,TGTGCCAGCAGCTTAGCACAGGGGTTGAATGAGCAGTTCTTC,CASSLAQGLNEQFF
TRBV11-2,TRBJ2-2,few,NA,TGTGCCAGCAGCTCTCCATCGGCAGGGAAAACCGGGGAGCTGTTTTTT,CASSSPSAGKTGELFF
TRBV24-1,TRBJ1-2,NA,NA,TGTGCCACAAAGAGCAGCGCTAGCTATGGCTACACCTTC,CATKSSASYGYTF
TRBV7-3,TRBJ1-2,NA,TRBD1,TGTGCCAGCAGCACCACAGGGGGCGACCCTTATGGCTACACCTTC,CASSTTGGDPYGYTF
TRBV30,TRBJ1-1,NA,NA,TGTGCCTCTAAAGGGAGACCAAAGAACACTGAAGCTTTCTTT,CASKGRPKNTEAFF
TRBV7-9,TRBJ1-1,NA,NA,TGTGCCAGCAGCTTGAGAGGTGGCGGCGCCCTTGAAGCTTTCTTT,CASSLRGGGALEAFF
TRBV7-2,TRBJ2-5,NA,NA,TGTGCCAGCAGCTTAGCGTCAGGGGTTACGGAGACCCAGTACTTC,CASSLASGVTETQYF
TRBV28,TRBJ1-1,NA,NA,TGTGCCAGCAGCTCCGGGGTTAGCACTGAAGCTTTCTTT,CASSSGVSTEAFF
TRBV11-2,TRBJ2-3,once,TRBD2,TGTGCCAGCAGCTTGGGACTAGCGGGAGAGGGGGATACGCAGTATTTT,CASSLGLAGEGDTQYF